The clone carrying this T cell receptor gamma chain was observed a few times. Its antigen is not identified. It is likely a read error: a sequence one base away is far more abundant. Because the CDR3's place on the DNA is in doubt, the DNA is left out and the CDR3 is given as listed by TCRdb. Germline V lookup: CDR1 GITISATS, CDR2 ISYDGTV (reference sequence). The CDR3 is 32 residues long, counting both termini. The data originate from a study of γδ T cells in repeated Plasmodium falciparum infection. On the study more broadly: Malaria-naive adults were infected with P. falciparum NF54 four times over around 600 days.

Study observations and caveats: Many TCRgamma sequences overlapped between individuals in stable Vgamma9/Vdelta2+ repertoires. Malian children's Vdelta2-negative repertoires appeared more expanded and less diverse than Australians'.

Gammadelta T cells were flow-sorted from PBMC into Vgamma9/Vdelta2+ and Vdelta2-negative populations for bulk analysis. TCRdb processed the multiplex PCR reads again with the CATT caller. This table has 25,000 to 30,000 gamma-chain clones, 3% appearing once. The sequencing input was gamma-delta T cells from blood. No call exists for the J gene, whereas the V gene is TRGV9. This clonotype originated in a pool of human donors (malaria-infected and uninfected, not separated). The CDR3 loop reads CALWEVQGAARNSLAVEQHLLSQVSIGRIQHF.